This T cell receptor (beta chain) was observed in a study of blood T cell repertoires in COVID-19 (dated by TCRdb to the early 2020s). For context, the study as a whole: Samples from collaborators originated in the United States, Italy and Spain and spanned both the acute and convalescent phases of COVID-19. Sample metadata almost always included a de-identified subject ID, COVID-19 status, age in years and sex. The repertoires were made available in a free public database intended to serve as a resource for research on the immune response to SARS-CoV-2. HLA class I and class II types, where available, came from metadata supplied by the sample provider rather than from assay-based typing. Deeply sampled blood TCRbeta repertoires from subjects exposed to, actively infected with, or recovered from COVID-19 were included in the dataset. The prospective study material was composed of cDNA or gDNA derived from T cells, B-cell-depleted T cells, or PBMCs. Samples came from the ongoing ImmuneRACE study (first 160 participants) plus 1,254 subjects from 6 global collaborators.

From the cysteine up to the phenylalanine, the CDR3 has a length of 15 residues. The sequence is cut down to CDR3 DNA, 45 bases in frame from base 1. V is cut by 0 bases and J by 0 bases, and the space between the germline ends is 7 bases. The germline V gene gives CDR1 as SGDLS and CDR2 as YYNGEE. The immunoSEQ Assay, a bias-controlled multiplex PCR, was used to amplify TCRbeta CDR3 regions from genomic DNA. On the authors' methods: Within the assay, amplification of reference gene primers was used to estimate how many nucleated cells each sample contained. To quantify the absolute abundance of each unique TCRbeta CDR3 rearrangement, sequence reads were collapsed and filtered. For each sample, productive Simpson clonality was calculated by taking the square root of Simpson's diversity index across productive rearrangements. The table was pulled from immuneACCESS by TCRdb, which kept in-frame rearrangements only. Such tables lose some clones; where checked, under half of the loss comes from unresolved V genes, and the rest has no known cause. V and J calls and clone size are given by that table; D and trimming were obtained from the DNA. The sample profile shows 310,000 or so clones; approximately 90% of them were found once. The ten largest clones add up to approximately 9.3% of the sample.

Overall study results and their limits: Clinical and demographic metadata were provided uncurated, with the amount varying by source and participant.

In its sample, this clone was seen once. Its antigen remains undetermined. Per-base qualities were not stored, and no clone one base away is much larger. One collaborating source in Seattle enrolled patients while the patients were actively infected and followed the patients over time throughout the course of disease. The collaborating institutions used their own protocols to collect whole blood in K2EDTA tubes. Collaborator samples were shipped for TCRbeta analysis as frozen whole blood, isolated PBMCs, or DNA extracted from either sample type. Sequencing input: peripheral blood. The chain was built from TRBV9 and TRBJ1-3; the D gene cannot be resolved reliably. This TCR was recovered from a young man with COVID-19, enrolled during active disease. The CDR3 has the sequence CASSVGQSSGNTIYF. In nucleotides, the sequence is TGTGCCAGCAGCGTAGGGCAAAGCTCTGGAAACACCATATATTTT.